The rows below give T cell receptor gamma chains drawn from one sample of a study of gamma-delta T cells after stem cell transplantation. TCRdb called clones from the RT-PCR reads again using CATT. Counted here are some 1,800 gamma-chain clones, 15% to 20% occurring once; the ten biggest clones make up about 7.6%. The specimen was gamma-delta T cells. These receptors all come from a human donor. It is not recorded whose cells these are; they may come from a transplant donor. Each CDR3 is given with its conserved first and last residue. The order of the fields is J gene, clone size, V gene, CDR3 DNA, CDR3 protein. The size of a clone is reported for some rows only, either as once, few or many, or as a class for expanded clones.

j_gene: TRGJ1/TRGJ2; abundance: -; v_gene: TRGV3; CDR3nt: TGTGCCACCTGGGACAGGCGGTTAGTCTTT; CDR3aa: CATWDRRLVF
j_gene: TRGJ1/TRGJ2; abundance: few; v_gene: TRGV3; CDR3nt: TGTGCCACCTGGGACACCACCTATTATAAGAAACTCTTT; CDR3aa: CATWDTTYYKKLF
j_gene: TRGJ1/TRGJ2; abundance: -; v_gene: TRGV3; CDR3nt: TGTGCCACCTGGGACAGGGATTATTATAAGAAACTCTTT; CDR3aa: CATWDRDYYKKLF
j_gene: TRGJ1/TRGJ2; abundance: large; v_gene: TRGV2; CDR3nt: TGTGCCACCTGGGACGGGCGGAGTTATAAGAAACTCTTT; CDR3aa: CATWDGRSYKKLF
j_gene: TRGJ1/TRGJ2; abundance: few; v_gene: TRGV5; CDR3nt: TGTGCCACCTGGGACAGGCTTTATTATAAGAAACTCTTT; CDR3aa: CATWDRLYYKKLF
j_gene: TRGJ1/TRGJ2; abundance: -; v_gene: TRGV3; CDR3nt: TGTGCCACCTGGGACAGGCCTTGGTATAAGAAACTCTTT; CDR3aa: CATWDRPWYKKLF
j_gene: TRGJ1/TRGJ2; abundance: -; v_gene: TRGV4; CDR3nt: TGTGCCACCTGGGATGGACCTTATTATAAGAAACTCTTT; CDR3aa: CATWDGPYYKKLF
j_gene: TRGJ1/TRGJ2; abundance: large; v_gene: TRGV5; CDR3nt: TGTGCCACCTGGGTCTTCCCGAATTATTATAAGAAACTCTTT; CDR3aa: CATWVFPNYYKKLF
j_gene: TRGJ1/TRGJ2; abundance: medium-sized; v_gene: TRGV3; CDR3nt: TGTGCCACCTGGGACCGTCCGAATTATTATAAGAAACTCTTT; CDR3aa: CATWDRPNYYKKLF
j_gene: TRGJP2; abundance: -; v_gene: TRGV4; CDR3nt: TGTGCCACCTGGGATGCTAGTAGTGATTGGATCAAGACGTTT; CDR3aa: CATWDASSDWIKTF
j_gene: TRGJ1/TRGJ2; abundance: -; v_gene: TRGV4; CDR3nt: TGTGCCACCTGGGATCGGTATAAGAAACTCTTT; CDR3aa: CATWDRYKKLF
j_gene: TRGJ1/TRGJ2; abundance: -; v_gene: TRGV4; CDR3nt: TGTGCCACCTGGGATGGAAATTCCGCCCTAAATTATTATAAGAAACTCTTT; CDR3aa: CATWDGNSALNYYKKLF
j_gene: TRGJ1/TRGJ2; abundance: once; v_gene: TRGV5; CDR3nt: TGTGCCACCCGGGACAGGCGGGTGAATTATTATAAGAAACTCTTT; CDR3aa: CATRDRRVNYYKKLF
j_gene: TRGJ1/TRGJ2; abundance: -; v_gene: TRGV3; CDR3nt: TGTGCCACCTGGGTCCTCGGGAATTATTATAAGAAACTCTTT; CDR3aa: CATWVLGNYYKKLF
j_gene: TRGJP2; abundance: medium-sized; v_gene: TRGV4; CDR3nt: TGTGCCACCTGGGATGGGCGGCGTAGTGATTGGATCAAGACGTTT; CDR3aa: CATWDGRRSDWIKTF
j_gene: TRGJ1/TRGJ2; abundance: -; v_gene: TRGV4; CDR3nt: TGTGCCACCTGGGATGGGGCAGATTATTATAAGAAACTCTTT; CDR3aa: CATWDGADYYKKLF
j_gene: TRGJP; abundance: -; v_gene: TRGV9; CDR3nt: TGTGCCTTGTGGGAGATCCAGGAGAAGTTGGGCAAAAACATCAAGGTCTTT; CDR3aa: CALWEIQEKLGKNIKVF
j_gene: TRGJ1/TRGJ2; abundance: -; v_gene: TRGV3; CDR3nt: TGTGCCACCTGGGACAGGTTCGGGTATAAGAAACTCTTT; CDR3aa: CATWDRFGYKKLF
j_gene: TRGJ1/TRGJ2; abundance: few; v_gene: TRGV2; CDR3nt: TGTGCCACCTGGGACGAGGGAGATAAGAAACTCTTT; CDR3aa: CATWDEGDKKLF
j_gene: TRGJ1/TRGJ2; abundance: -; v_gene: TRGV4; CDR3nt: TGTGCCACCTGGGATGGGTCGGGGAAACTCTTT; CDR3aa: CATWDGSGKLF
j_gene: TRGJ1/TRGJ2; abundance: large; v_gene: TRGV4; CDR3nt: TGTGCCACCTGGGATCCTAAGAAACTCTTT; CDR3aa: CATWDPKKLF
j_gene: TRGJ1/TRGJ2; abundance: few; v_gene: TRGV5; CDR3nt: TGTGCCACCTGGGACGTAAACGAGAAACTCTTT; CDR3aa: CATWDVNEKLF
j_gene: TRGJ1/TRGJ2; abundance: few; v_gene: TRGV4; CDR3nt: TGTGCCACCTGGGATGGGACCTCTGGGTATAAGAAACTCTTT; CDR3aa: CATWDGTSGYKKLF